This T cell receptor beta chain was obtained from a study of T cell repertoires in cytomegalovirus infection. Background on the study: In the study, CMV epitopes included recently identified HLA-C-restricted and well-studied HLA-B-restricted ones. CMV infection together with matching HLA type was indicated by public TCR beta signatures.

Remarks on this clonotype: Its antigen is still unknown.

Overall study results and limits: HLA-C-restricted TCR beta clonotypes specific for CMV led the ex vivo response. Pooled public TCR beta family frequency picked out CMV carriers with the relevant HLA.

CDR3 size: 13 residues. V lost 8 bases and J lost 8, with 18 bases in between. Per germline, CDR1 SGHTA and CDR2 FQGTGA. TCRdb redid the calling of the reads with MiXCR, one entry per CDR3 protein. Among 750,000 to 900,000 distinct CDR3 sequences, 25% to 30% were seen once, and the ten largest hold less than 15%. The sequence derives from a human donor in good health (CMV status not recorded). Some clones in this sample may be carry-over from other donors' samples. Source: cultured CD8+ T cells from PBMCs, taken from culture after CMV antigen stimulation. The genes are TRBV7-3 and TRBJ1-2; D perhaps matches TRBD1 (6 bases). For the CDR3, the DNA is TGTGCCAGCCGGGGAGGGGGTAAGCTCGGCTACACCTTC. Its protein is CASRGGGKLGYTF.